One TCR beta chain is described in this entry. The junction departs from germline at one end; a sequencing error may be responsible. The V gene's germline CDR1 is SSHAT and CDR2 FNYEAQ (reference sequence). The CDR3 sequence is 15 residues long. Per the original data handling: Reference gene primer amplification gave estimated nucleated cell counts. Clones were sequenced by immunoSEQ multiplex PCR, and TCRdb holds only the in-frame ones, with some missing. V and J calls and clone size follow that table, whereas D and trimming were derived from the DNA. Here the sample spans under 200,000 clones, over 75% being singletons. The sample is drawn from a study of blood T cell repertoires in COVID-19. Study background: Italy, Spain and the United States were the sources of the convalescent and acute COVID-19 samples. T cells, B-cell-depleted T cells, or PBMCs provided the cDNA or gDNA that served as material.

Sequencing input: peripheral blood. The chain joins TRBV7-7 to TRBJ2-5; 11 positions agree with TRBD2. The sequence was collected from a man between 35 and 55 years old with active or convalescent COVID-19. This CDR3 reads CASSLAGGDGETQYF. Written as DNA, the CDR3 is TGTGCTAGCAGCTTAGCGGGAGGGGACGGGGAGACCCAGTACTTC.